The next 29 T cell receptor beta chains were all read from a single sample in a study of blood T cells in healthy people across ages. It was with a sample-barcoded 5' primer and a J-beta primer mix that a second PCR of about 7 to 12 cycles was run. MiXCR was run by TCRdb on the 5' RACE reads, yielding one entry per CDR3 protein. The sample records roughly 800,000 distinct CDR3 sequences, 58% being singletons. The source material was blood. These receptors were obtained from a man aged 30-40 years in good health.

This rearrangement joins TRBV20-1 to TRBJ2-3, with TRBD2 matching over 9 bases. This CDR3 spans 14 amino acids. V was clipped by 6 bases and J by 7 bases; unmatched bases: 11. Germline V gene lookup returns CDR1 DFQATT and CDR2 SNEGSKA (reference sequence). The CDR3 DNA reads as TGCAGTGCCCTACCGGGACTAGCTGTACATACGCAGTATTTT. It yields the protein CSALPGLAVHTQYF.

The chain is built from TRBV4-3 and TRBJ2-6, with 11 positions matching TRBD2. The CDR3 runs to 19 residues. CDR1 is LGHNA and CDR2 is YSLEER in the germline V gene. V gave up 3 bases and J gave up 0 bases; unmatched junction bases: 7. The CDR3 loop is CASSQDSGLAASGANVLTF. The DNA of the CDR3 is TGCGCCAGCAGCCAGGACTCGGGACTAGCGGCCTCTGGGGCCAACGTCCTGACTTTC.

This sequence joins TRBV6-4 and TRBJ1-2; D uncertain. V lost 7 bases and J 0 bases, leaving 9 bases between the germline ends. The CDR3 runs to 13 residues. CDR1 and CDR2 (germline): MRHNA, SNTAGT. DNA of the CDR3: TGTGCCAGCATATGGAACCCTAACTATGGCTACACCTTC. Its translation: CASIWNPNYGYTF.

This clonotype was counted a few times. V gene TRBV5-1 combines with J gene TRBJ2-5; D is tentatively TRBD1 or TRBD2 (6 bases each). Near its end, the DNA agrees better with TRBJ2-7, so the J call may be wrong. CDR3 size: 14 residues. Germline assignment: CDR1 SGHRS and CDR2 YFSETQ. The chain's CDR3 is CASSLEGGYAEQYF. CDR3 bases: TGCGCCAGCAGCTTGGAGGGGGGTTACGCCGAGCAGTACTTC.

This clonotype was detected a few times. CDR3 amino acids: CASSPRTSGAQETQYF. For the CDR3, the DNA is TGTGCCAGCAGCCCAAGGACTAGCGGAGCCCAAGAGACCCAGTACTTC. J is TRBJ2-5 and V is TRBV11-2; 10 bases agree with TRBD2. Germline values: CDR1 SGHAT, CDR2 FQNNGV. The CDR3 is made up of 16 amino acids. Germline trimming cut 5 bases from V and 1 base from J; bases unmatched to any gene: 7.

This clonotype showed up just once. The chain joins TRBV28 to TRBJ1-1, with D unresolved. The V gene's germline CDR1 is MDHEN and CDR2 SYDVKM. V lost 1 base, J lost 12 bases, and 18 bases lay in between. The CDR3 has 14 amino acids. The CDR3: CASSLSEWSAQPFF. DNA for the CDR3: TGTGCCAGCAGTTTATCCGAGTGGAGTGCCCAACCTTTCTTT.

This clonotype came up a few times. The chain combines TRBV6-6 with TRBJ2-1; 12 bases fit TRBD2. Losses at the gene ends were 2 bases for V and 4 bases for J; bases not matched to a gene: 3. CDR1 MNHNY and CDR2 SVGAGI come from the germline V gene (reference sequence). This CDR3 has 16 amino acids. The CDR3 bases are TGTGCCAGCAGTTACCCGGGACTAGCGGGTTACAATGAGCAGTTCTTC. This encodes CASSYPGLAGYNEQFF.

The V and J genes are TRBV29-1 and TRBJ1-4, with a weak D call TRBD1 (6 bases). Germline values: CDR1 SQVTM, CDR2 ANQGSEA. CDR3 length: 14 residues. V was trimmed by 0 bases and J by 3 bases, leaving 8 bases between them. For the CDR3, the DNA is TGCAGCGTTGAAGAGGGGGCGGCTAATGAAAAACTGTTTTTT. It is translated as CSVEEGAANEKLFF.

The CDR3 reads CASSLTGYTF. In DNA, the CDR3 is TGTGCCAGCAGCTTGACTGGCTACACCTTC. The chain has TRBV7-9 and TRBJ1-2; D call uncertain. The ends were cut back, 3 bases at V and 7 bases at J, with 3 bases in the middle. The CDR3 totals 10 residues. CDR1 is SEHNR, CDR2 FQNEAQ, per germline (reference sequence).

At least ten counts were recorded for this clonotype. The chain recombines TRBV20-1 with TRBJ2-5, with 12 nucleotides matching TRBD2. Unmatched junction bases numbered 18, after V lost 0 bases and J lost 4 bases. CDR3 size: 20 residues. Germline V CDR1 and CDR2: DFQATT, SNEGSKA (reference sequence). The CDR3 is CSARDTNVRLAGVWGETQYF. The CDR3 bases are TGCAGTGCTAGAGATACCAATGTGAGACTAGCGGGAGTATGGGGAGAGACCCAGTACTTC.

This chain links TRBV2 with TRBJ2-1; TRBD2 is a possible D gene (6 bases). CDR1 and CDR2 (germline): SNHLY, FYNNEI. Between the trimmed V and J ends, which lost 10 bases and 0 bases, there was a span of 13 bases. This CDR3 is 14 amino acids long. The CDR3 reads CANQRASSYNEQFF. The CDR3 region has the DNA TGTGCCAACCAGCGGGCAAGCTCCTACAATGAGCAGTTCTTC.

This clonotype was seen only a few times. The rearrangement uses TRBV12-3 or TRBV12-4 and TRBJ2-7; 7 nucleotides align to TRBD2. CDR3 length: 12 residues. The ends lost 9 bases at V and 4 bases at J; junction bases unmatched: 6. The CDR3 DNA follows: TGTGCCAGTCGGGGGGACGATTACGAGCAGTACTTC. Amino acid sequence: CASRGDDYEQYF.

CDR3 loop: CASSKVPVNEHEQYF. DNA for the CDR3: TGTGCCAGCAGCAAAGTCCCAGTCAATGAACACGAGCAGTACTTC. The chain joins TRBV21-1 to TRBJ2-1. The J call may be incorrect, as the DNA end agrees better with TRBJ2-7. TRBV21-1 is shown as a pseudogene. The CDR3 is 15 amino acids.

This clonotype was counted only a few times. The rearrangement joins TRBV6-5 to TRBJ2-7, with D possibly being TRBD1 (6 bases). TRBJ2-5 explains the end of the DNA better; the J call may be wrong. The CDR3 has 14 amino acids. Per the germline V gene, CDR1 is MNHEY and CDR2 is SVGAGI. The CDR3 loop reads CASSPPDSQETQYF. The CDR3 nucleotides are TGTGCCAGCAGTCCGCCGGACAGCCAAGAGACCCAGTACTTC.

CDR3 sequence reads: CSASQSPGNYGYTF. The CDR3 DNA reads as TGCAGTGCTAGCCAATCTCCGGGGAACTATGGCTACACCTTC. The chain carries TRBV20-1 and TRBJ1-2; D is unclear. Trimming shortened V by 3 bases and J by 2 bases, and 13 bases separated the two germline ends. Looked up from germline, CDR1 is DFQATT and CDR2 is SNEGSKA (reference sequence). The CDR3 sequence is 14 residues long.

The chain joins TRBV10-3 to TRBJ1-2, with D hard to call. The CDR3 is made up of 15 amino acids. V gave up 4 bases and J gave up 4 bases, with 16 bases separating them. The germline gives CDR1 ENHRY, CDR2 SYGVKD. CDR3 residues: CAISALQKSPYGYTF. DNA for the CDR3: TGTGCCATCAGTGCTCTACAGAAATCGCCCTATGGCTACACCTTC.

This clonotype was seen only a few times. The genes are TRBV7-4 and TRBJ2-7; D is unresolved. In germline, CDR1 is SGHVT, CDR2 SQSDAQ. The V end lost 5 bases, the J end lost 2 bases, and 19 bases lay between the germline ends. The CDR3 contains 16 residues. The CDR3 here is CASSPGRPTRTYEQYF. CDR3 coding DNA: TGTGCCAGCAGCCCAGGTCGGCCCACCAGAACCTACGAGCAGTACTTC.

As for this clonotype: A read error may be the cause here, since a much bigger clone is one base away. V usage is TRBV20-1 and J usage is TRBJ2-1; TRBD2 matches 10 bases. The end of the DNA aligns better with TRBJ2-7, so the J call may be wrong. Looked up from germline, CDR1 is DFQATT and CDR2 is SNEGSKA (reference sequence). The CDR3 contains 13 residues. The CDR3 bases are TGCAGTGCAAGCGGGGGGGGGTACAATGAGCAGTACTTC. Translated: CSASGGGYNEQYF.

This clonotype has at least ten counts. The chain recombines TRBV12-3 or TRBV12-4 with TRBJ1-2; D perhaps matches TRBD1 (6 bases). Trimming cost V 6 bases and J 4 bases, with 9 bases left between them. The CDR3 has 12 amino acids. This chain's CDR3 is CASSFRGYGYTF. As DNA, the CDR3 is TGTGCCAGCAGCTTCAGGGGCTATGGCTACACCTTC.

J is TRBJ2-7 and V is TRBV29-1, with D possibly matching TRBD2 (5 bases). Germline-derived CDR1 and CDR2 are SQVTM and ANQGSEA. The CDR3 consists of 14 residues. Deletions cut 1 base from V and 3 bases from J, with 13 bases between. CDR3 loop: CSVEVNAGIYEQYF. DNA for the CDR3: TGCAGCGTTGAAGTCAATGCCGGGATCTACGAGCAGTACTTC.

This clonotype was detected only once. This CDR3 is CASRGRGMDTDTQYF. CDR3 DNA: TGTGCCAGCAGGGGACGGGGGATGGACACAGATACGCAGTATTTT. The chain links TRBV12-3 or TRBV12-4 to TRBJ2-3; D perhaps matches TRBD2 (6 bases). The V gene lost 6 bases and the J gene lost 2 bases, with 15 bases spanning the gap. This CDR3 contains 15 residues.

This clonotype was recorded only once. V gene TRBV4-3 combines with J gene TRBJ1-6, with D uncertain. Germline V lookup: CDR1 LGHNA, CDR2 YSLEER. The CDR3 has 14 amino acids. V gave up 0 bases and J gave up 7 bases, with 7 bases separating them. The CDR3 DNA reads as TGCGCCAGCAGCCAAGAGAGCGGGAATTCACCCCTCCACTTT. Translating it yields CASSQESGNSPLHF.

This clonotype has more than one count but fewer than ten. CDR3 nucleotides: TGCAGTGCTAGGGAGTCTCGGGGTAGCTCCTACGAGCAGTACTTC. This codes for CSARESRGSSYEQYF. The chain has TRBV20-1 and TRBJ2-7; a weak D match, TRBD2 (5 bases). Germline CDR1 reads DFQATT; CDR2 reads SNEGSKA (reference sequence). The CDR3 covers 15 residues. Trimming removed 3 bases from V and 0 bases from J, with 15 bases in between.

This clonotype came up a few times. The gene calls are TRBV6-5 and TRBJ2-7, with D tentatively TRBD1 or TRBD2 (5 bases each). Trimming took off 0 bases at V and 4 bases at J, with 13 bases between the two ends. Looked up from germline, CDR1 is MNHEY and CDR2 is SVGAGI. The CDR3 sequence is 15 residues long. Written as DNA, the CDR3 is TGTGCCAGCAGTTACTCGGGGGTTACCGGTTACGAGCAGTACTTC. This encodes CASSYSGVTGYEQYF.

This clonotype was found once. The CDR3 DNA sequence: TGTGCCAGCAGCTTTGCAGGGACCTACAATGAGCAGTTCTTC. This sequence encodes CASSFAGTYNEQFF. The chain combines TRBV5-6 with TRBJ2-1; a weak D match, TRBD1 (5 bases). V lost 2 bases to trimming and J lost 2 bases, with 8 bases between them. Germline V gives CDR1 SGHDT, CDR2 YYEEEE. The CDR3 has 14 amino acids.

This chain connects TRBV7-8 to TRBJ1-6, with D unclear. The CDR3 covers 14 residues. V was trimmed by 5 bases and J by 13 bases, leaving 18 bases between them. CDR1 is SGHVS and CDR2 is FQNEAQ in the germline V gene. CDR3 DNA sequence: TGTGCCAGCAGCGTAAACACATTACAAACGCCCCTCCACTTT. It is translated as CASSVNTLQTPLHF.

This clonotype was seen a few times. The V call is TRBV7-2, the J call TRBJ2-7, with D perhaps matching TRBD2 (7 bases). The germline V gene encodes CDR1 SGHTA and CDR2 FQGNSA. V was cut by 3 bases and J by 3 bases, with 12 bases left in between. The CDR3 extends over 14 amino acids. CDR3 in amino acids: CASSFRGAVYEQYF. DNA for the CDR3: TGTGCCAGCAGCTTTCGGGGGGCTGTCTACGAGCAGTACTTC.

The chain joins TRBV20-1 to TRBJ2-7; TRBD2 aligns across 15 bases. From germline, CDR1 is DFQATT and CDR2 SNEGSKA (reference sequence). This CDR3 has 15 amino acids. V was clipped by 0 bases and J by 6 bases; unmatched bases: 3. The CDR3 loop reads CSARDPGLAGGEQYF. In nucleotides, the CDR3 is TGCAGTGCTAGAGATCCGGGACTAGCGGGAGGCGAGCAGTACTTC.

The V gene is TRBV4-3, the J gene TRBJ2-5; no clear D. The V end lost 2 bases, the J end lost 3 bases, and 22 bases lay between the germline ends. CDR3 size: 18 residues. The germline V gene encodes CDR1 LGHNA and CDR2 YSLEER. The CDR3 is CASSQSRTNNGYKETQYF. DNA for the CDR3: TGCGCCAGCAGCCAATCCCGAACTAACAACGGGTACAAAGAGACCCAGTACTTC.